This TCR beta chain was identified during a study of patients and donors after allogeneic stem cell transplantation. TCRdb re-analysed the RT-PCR reads in MiXCR, keeping a single row per CDR3 protein. The table shows some 200,000 distinct CDR3 sequences, with around two fifths occurring only once. J was trimmed by 0 bases and V by 5 bases; bases with no gene match: 6. Germline values: CDR1 SEHNR, CDR2 FQNEAQ (reference sequence). This CDR3 has 15 residues. The sequenced sample consisted of blood, either unsorted or a sorted T cell fraction (not recorded which). The rearrangement joins TRBV7-9 to TRBJ1-1; 7 bases align to TRBD1. The TCR originated in a human donor who was either an allogeneic HSCT recipient or a stem cell or donor lymphocyte infusion donor (not recorded which). It is not recorded whose cells these are; they may come from a transplant donor. CDR3 amino acids: CASSTWDSMNTEAFF. The CDR3 DNA reads as TGTGCCAGCAGCACGTGGGACAGCATGAACACTGAAGCTTTCTTT.